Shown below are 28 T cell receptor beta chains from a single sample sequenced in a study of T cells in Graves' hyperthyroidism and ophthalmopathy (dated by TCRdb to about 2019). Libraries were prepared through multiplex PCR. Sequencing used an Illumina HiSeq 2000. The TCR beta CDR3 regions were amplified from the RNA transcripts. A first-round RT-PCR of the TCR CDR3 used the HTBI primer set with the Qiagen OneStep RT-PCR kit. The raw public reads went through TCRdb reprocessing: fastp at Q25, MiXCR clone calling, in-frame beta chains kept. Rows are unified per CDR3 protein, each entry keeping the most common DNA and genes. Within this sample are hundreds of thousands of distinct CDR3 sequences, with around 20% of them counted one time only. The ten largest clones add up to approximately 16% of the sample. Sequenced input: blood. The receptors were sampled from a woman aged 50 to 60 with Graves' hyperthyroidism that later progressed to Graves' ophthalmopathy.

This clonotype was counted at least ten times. CDR3 DNA sequence: TGTGCCAGCAGCTTAGATGGCAGCAGCAATCAGCCCCAGCATTTT. It specifies CASSLDGSSNQPQHF. The rearrangement links TRBV7-2 to TRBJ1-5, with D uncertain. Trimming left V 1 base short and J 1 base short, with 8 bases between. Per the germline V gene, CDR1 is SGHTA and CDR2 is FQGNSA. The CDR3 runs 15 residues.

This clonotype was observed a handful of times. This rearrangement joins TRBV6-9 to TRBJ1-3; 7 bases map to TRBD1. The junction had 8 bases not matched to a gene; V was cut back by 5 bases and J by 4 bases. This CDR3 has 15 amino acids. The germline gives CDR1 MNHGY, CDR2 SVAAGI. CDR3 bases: TGTGCCAGCAGTGAAGGAAGGGGGCTAGGAAACACCATATATTTT. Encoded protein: CASSEGRGLGNTIYF.

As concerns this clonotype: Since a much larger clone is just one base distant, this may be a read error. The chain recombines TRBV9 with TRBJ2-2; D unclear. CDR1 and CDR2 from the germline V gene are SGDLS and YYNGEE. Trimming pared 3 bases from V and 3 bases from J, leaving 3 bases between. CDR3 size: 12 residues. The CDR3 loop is CASSAYTGELFF. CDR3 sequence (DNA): TGTGCCAGCAGCGCCTACACCGGGGAGCTGTTTTTT.

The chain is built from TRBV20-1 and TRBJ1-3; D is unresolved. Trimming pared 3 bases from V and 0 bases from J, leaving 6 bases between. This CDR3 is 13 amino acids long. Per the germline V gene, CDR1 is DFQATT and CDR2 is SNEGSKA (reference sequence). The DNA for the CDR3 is TGCAGTGCTAGGACATTCTCTGGAAACACCATATATTTT. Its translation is CSARTFSGNTIYF.

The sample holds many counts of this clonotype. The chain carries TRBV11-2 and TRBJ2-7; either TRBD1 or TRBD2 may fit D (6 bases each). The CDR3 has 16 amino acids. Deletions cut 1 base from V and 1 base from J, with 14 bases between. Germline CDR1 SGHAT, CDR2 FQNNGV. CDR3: CASSLVRGASSYEQYF. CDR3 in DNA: TGTGCCAGCAGCTTAGTGAGGGGGGCTTCTTCCTACGAGCAGTACTTC.

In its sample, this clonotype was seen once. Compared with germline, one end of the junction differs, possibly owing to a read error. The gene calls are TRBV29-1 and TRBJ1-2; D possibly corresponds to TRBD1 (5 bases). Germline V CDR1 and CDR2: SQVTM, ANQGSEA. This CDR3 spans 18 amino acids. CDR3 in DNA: TGCAGCGTTGAAGAGGGAAAATCGGGACGGATCGTTAACTATGGCTACGCCTTC. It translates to CSVEEGKSGRIVNYGYAF. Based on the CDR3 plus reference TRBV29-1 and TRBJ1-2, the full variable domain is SAVISQKPSRDICQRGTSLTIQCQVDSQVTMMFWYRQQPGQSLTLIATANQGSEATYESGFVIDKFPISRPNLTFSTLTVSNMSPEDSSIYLCSVEEGKSGRIVNYGYAFGSGTRLTVV.

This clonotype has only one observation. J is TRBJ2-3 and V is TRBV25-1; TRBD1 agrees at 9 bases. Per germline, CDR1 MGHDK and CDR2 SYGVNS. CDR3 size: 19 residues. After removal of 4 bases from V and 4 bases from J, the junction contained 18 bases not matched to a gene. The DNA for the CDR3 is TGTGCCAGCAGTGTCCGGGACAGGGTTTGGCGGACGGACCCAGATACGCAGTATTTT. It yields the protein CASSVRDRVWRTDPDTQYF.

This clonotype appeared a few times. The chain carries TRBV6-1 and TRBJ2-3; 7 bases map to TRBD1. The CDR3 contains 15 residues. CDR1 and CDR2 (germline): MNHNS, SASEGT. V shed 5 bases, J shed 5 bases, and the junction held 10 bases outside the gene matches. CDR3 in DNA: TGTGCCAGCAGTCGCAGACAGGGACGGGGAGATACGCAGTATTTT. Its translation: CASSRRQGRGDTQYF.

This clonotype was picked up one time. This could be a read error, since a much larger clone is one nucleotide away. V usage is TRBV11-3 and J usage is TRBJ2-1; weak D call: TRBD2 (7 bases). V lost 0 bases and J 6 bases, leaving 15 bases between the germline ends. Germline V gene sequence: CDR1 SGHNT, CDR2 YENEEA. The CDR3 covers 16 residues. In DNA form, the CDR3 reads TGTGCCAGCAGCTTAGATCTACGGGGGGCGGTCAATGAGCAGTTCTTC. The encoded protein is CASSLDLRGAVNEQFF.

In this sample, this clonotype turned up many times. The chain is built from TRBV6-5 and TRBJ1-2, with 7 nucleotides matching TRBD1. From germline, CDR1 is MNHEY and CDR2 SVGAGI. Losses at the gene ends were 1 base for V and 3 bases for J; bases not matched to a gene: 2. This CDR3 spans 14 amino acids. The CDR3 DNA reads TGTGCCAGCAGTTACTGGGGGACAGACTATGGCTACACCTTC. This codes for CASSYWGTDYGYTF.

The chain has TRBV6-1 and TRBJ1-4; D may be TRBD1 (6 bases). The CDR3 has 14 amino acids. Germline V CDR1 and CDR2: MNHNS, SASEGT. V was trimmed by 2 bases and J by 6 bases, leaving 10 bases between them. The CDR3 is CASSERGVDEKLFF. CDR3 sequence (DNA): TGTGCCAGCAGTGAAAGGGGGGTAGATGAAAAACTGTTTTTT.

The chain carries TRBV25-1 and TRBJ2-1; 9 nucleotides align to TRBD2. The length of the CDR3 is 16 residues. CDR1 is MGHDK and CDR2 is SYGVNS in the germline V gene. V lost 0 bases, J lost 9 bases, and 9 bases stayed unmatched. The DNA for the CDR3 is TGTGCCAGCAGTGAATATGCGGGGGGGCATCTATTTGAGCAGTTCTTC. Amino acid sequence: CASSEYAGGHLFEQFF.

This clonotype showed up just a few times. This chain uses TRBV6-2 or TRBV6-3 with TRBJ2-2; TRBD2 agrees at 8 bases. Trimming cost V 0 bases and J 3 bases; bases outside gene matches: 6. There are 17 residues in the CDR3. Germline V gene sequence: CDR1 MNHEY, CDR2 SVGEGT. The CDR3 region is CASSYSLRGADTGELFF. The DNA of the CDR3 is TGTGCCAGCAGTTACTCTTTGCGGGGGGCCGACACCGGGGAGCTGTTTTTT.

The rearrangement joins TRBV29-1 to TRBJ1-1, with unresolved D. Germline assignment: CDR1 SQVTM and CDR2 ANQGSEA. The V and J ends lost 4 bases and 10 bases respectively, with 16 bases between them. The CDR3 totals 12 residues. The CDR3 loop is CSVGWRPGLAFF. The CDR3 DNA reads TGCAGCGTTGGATGGAGGCCGGGGTTAGCTTTCTTT.

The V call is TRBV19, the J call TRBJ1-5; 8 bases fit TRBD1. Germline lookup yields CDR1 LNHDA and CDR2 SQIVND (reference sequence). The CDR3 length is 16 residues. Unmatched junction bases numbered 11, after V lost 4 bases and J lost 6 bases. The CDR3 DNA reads TGTGCCAGTAGTACCCCCGCAGGGGGCGGCGGTCAGCCCCAGCATTTT. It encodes CASSTPAGGGGQPQHF.

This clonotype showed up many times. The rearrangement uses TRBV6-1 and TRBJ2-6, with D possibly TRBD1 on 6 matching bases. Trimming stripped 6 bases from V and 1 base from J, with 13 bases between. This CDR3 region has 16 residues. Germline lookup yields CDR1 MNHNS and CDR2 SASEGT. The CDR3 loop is CASRQTGFSGANVLTF. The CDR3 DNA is TGTGCCAGCAGGCAAACAGGGTTTTCTGGGGCCAACGTCCTGACTTTC.

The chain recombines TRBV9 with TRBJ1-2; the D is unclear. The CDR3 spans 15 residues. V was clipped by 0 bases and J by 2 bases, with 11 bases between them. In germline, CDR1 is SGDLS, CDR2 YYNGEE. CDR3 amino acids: CASSVGIADNYGYTF. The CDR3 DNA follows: TGTGCCAGCAGCGTAGGGATAGCGGACAACTATGGCTACACCTTC.

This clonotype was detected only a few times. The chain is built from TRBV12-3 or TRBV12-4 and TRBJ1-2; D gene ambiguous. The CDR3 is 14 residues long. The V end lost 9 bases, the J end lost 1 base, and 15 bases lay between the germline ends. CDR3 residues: CASSIAGGNYGYTF. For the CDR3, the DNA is TGTGCCAGTAGTATAGCCGGAGGTAACTATGGCTACACCTTC.

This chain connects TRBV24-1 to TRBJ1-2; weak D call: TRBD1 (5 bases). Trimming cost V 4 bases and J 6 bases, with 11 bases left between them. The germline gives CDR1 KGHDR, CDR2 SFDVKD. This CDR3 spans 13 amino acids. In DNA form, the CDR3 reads TGTGCCACCAGTGAGGGGACTCCTGATGGCTACACCTTC. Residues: CATSEGTPDGYTF.

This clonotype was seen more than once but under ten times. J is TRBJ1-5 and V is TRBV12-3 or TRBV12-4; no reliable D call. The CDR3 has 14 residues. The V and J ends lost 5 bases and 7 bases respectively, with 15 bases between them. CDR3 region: CASSVSAYRQPQHF. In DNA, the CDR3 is TGTGCCAGCAGTGTCTCCGCATATAGGCAGCCCCAGCATTTT.

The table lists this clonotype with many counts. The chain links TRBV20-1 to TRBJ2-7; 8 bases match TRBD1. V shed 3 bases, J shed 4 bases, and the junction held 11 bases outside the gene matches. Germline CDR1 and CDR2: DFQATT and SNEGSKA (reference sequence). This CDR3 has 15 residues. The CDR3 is CSASPKDRVFYEQYF. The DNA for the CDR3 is TGCAGTGCTAGTCCGAAGGACAGGGTTTTTTACGAGCAGTACTTC.

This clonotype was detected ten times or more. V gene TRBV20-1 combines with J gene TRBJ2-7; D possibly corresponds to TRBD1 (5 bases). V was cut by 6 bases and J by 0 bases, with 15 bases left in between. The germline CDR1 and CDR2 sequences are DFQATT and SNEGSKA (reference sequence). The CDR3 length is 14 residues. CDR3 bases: TGCAGTGCCGCAGGGTTTGGTAACTCCTACGAGCAGTACTTC. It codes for CSAAGFGNSYEQYF.

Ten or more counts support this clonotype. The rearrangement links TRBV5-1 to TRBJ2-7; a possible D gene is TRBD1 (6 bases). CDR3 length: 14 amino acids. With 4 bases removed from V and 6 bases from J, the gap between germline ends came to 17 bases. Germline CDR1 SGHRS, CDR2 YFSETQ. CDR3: CASSLDSRSIEQYF. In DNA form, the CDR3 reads TGCGCCAGCAGCCTGGACAGTAGGAGCATCGAGCAGTACTTC.

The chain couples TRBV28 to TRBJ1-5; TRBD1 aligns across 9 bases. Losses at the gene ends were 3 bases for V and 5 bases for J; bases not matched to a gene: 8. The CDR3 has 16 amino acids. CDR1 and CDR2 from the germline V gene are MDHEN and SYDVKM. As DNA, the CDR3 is TGTGCCAGCAGTTTGGGGCTTACAGGGGGCTATCAGCCCCAGCATTTT. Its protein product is CASSLGLTGGYQPQHF.

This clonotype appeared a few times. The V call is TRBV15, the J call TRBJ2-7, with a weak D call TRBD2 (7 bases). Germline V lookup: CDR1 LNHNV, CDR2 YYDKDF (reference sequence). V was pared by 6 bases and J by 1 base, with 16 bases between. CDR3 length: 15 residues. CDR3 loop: CATRPGGGQSYEQYF. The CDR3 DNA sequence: TGTGCCACCAGGCCCGGCGGGGGACAATCCTACGAGCAGTACTTC.

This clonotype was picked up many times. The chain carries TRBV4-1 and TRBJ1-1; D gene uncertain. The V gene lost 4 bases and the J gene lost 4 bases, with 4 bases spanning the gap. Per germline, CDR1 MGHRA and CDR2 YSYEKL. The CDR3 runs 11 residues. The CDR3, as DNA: TGCGCCAGCAGCCGGTCCACTGAAGCTTTCTTT. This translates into CASSRSTEAFF.

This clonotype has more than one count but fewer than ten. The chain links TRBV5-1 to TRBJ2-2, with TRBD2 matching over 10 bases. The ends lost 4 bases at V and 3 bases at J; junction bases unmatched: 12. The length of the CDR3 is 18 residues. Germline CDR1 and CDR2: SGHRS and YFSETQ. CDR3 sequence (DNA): TGCGCCAGCAGCAGTGGAGTCGCTAGCGGGGGATACACCGGGGAGCTGTTTTTT. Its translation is CASSSGVASGGYTGELFF.

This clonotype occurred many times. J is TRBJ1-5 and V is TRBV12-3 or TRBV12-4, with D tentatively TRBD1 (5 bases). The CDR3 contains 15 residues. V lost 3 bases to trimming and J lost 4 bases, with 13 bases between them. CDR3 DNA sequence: TGTGCCAGCAGTTTTTCGGGGCAGGCAAATCAGCCCCAGCATTTT. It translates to CASSFSGQANQPQHF.